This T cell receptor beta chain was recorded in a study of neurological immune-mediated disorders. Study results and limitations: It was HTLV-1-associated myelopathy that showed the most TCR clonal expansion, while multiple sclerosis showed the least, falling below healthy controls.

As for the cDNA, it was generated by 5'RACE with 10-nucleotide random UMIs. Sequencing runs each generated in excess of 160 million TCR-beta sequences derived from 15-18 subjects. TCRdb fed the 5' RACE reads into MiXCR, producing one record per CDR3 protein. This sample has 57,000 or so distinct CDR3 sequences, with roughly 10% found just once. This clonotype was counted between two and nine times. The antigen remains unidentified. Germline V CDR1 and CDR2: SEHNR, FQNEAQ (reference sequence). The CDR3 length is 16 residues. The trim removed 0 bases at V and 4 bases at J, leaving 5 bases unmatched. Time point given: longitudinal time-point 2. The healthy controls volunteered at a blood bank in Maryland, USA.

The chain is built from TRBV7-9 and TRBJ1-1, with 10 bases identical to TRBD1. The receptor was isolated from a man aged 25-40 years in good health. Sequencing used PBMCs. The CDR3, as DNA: TGTGCCAGCAGCTTAGCCTGGACAGGGGGTTTCACTGAAGCTTTCTTT. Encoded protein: CASSLAWTGGFTEAFF.